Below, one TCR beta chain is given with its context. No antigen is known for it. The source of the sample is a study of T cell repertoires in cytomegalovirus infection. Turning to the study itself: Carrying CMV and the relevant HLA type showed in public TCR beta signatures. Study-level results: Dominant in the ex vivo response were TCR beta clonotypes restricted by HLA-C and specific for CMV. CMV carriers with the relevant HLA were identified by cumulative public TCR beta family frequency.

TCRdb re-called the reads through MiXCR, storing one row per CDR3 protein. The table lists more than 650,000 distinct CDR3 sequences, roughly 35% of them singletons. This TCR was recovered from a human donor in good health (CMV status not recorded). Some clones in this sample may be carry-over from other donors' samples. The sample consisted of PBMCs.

The CDR3 reads CASSPTRAGEGYEQYF. CDR3 sequence (DNA): TGTGCCAGCAGTCCCACCCGCGCAGGGGAAGGTTACGAGCAGTACTTC. The J gene is TRBJ2-7, the V gene TRBV28; tentatively, D is TRBD1 (6 bases). This CDR3 has 16 residues. The V gene's germline CDR1 is MDHEN and CDR2 SYDVKM. V lost 5 bases and J lost 4, with 21 bases in between.